The clone carrying this TCR beta chain was detected only a few times. Its cognate antigen is unknown. The sample originates from a study of blood T cells in healthy people across ages. General study results and limits: Any changes in expanded clonotypes were possibly confounded, as donor CMV status remained unknown. Estimated diversity, derived from one million T cells, was regarded as an underestimate.

Sample-barcoded 5' priming and a J-beta primer mix drove a second PCR of roughly 7 to 11 cycles. A 12-random-nucleotide template-switch adaptor tagged each cDNA molecule. TCRdb redid the calling of the 5' RACE reads with MiXCR, one entry per CDR3 protein. Here the sample spans 1.5 million to 2 million distinct CDR3 sequences, roughly two fifths being singletons. Germline CDR1 and CDR2: SGDLS and YYNGEE. The V end was cut by 0 bases, the J end by 5 bases, with 6 bases between. This CDR3 comprises 13 residues. This clonotype was sampled from a human donor in good health. The chain recombines TRBV9 with TRBJ2-1; D is unresolved. Sequencing used blood. The CDR3 nucleotides read TGTGCCAGCAGCGTAGTACACCACAATGAGCAGTTCTTC. Translating it yields CASSVVHHNEQFF.